The 16 T cell receptor beta chains presented below share a single source sample, sequenced in a study of T cells in Graves' hyperthyroidism and ophthalmopathy. TCR beta CDR3 regions were amplified from RNA. The study used the HTBI primer set for a first-round RT-PCR of the TCR CDR3. From the multiplex PCR reads, TCRdb called clonotypes with MiXCR, one entry per CDR3 protein. Altogether around 340,000 distinct CDR3 sequences are present, over 15% being singletons, with the ten largest covering around a third. Input material: blood. These receptors were collected from a man aged 25-45 years with Graves' hyperthyroidism.

The rearrangement links TRBV28 to TRBJ2-7, with D perhaps TRBD2 (5 bases). Between the trimmed V and J ends, which lost 2 bases and 3 bases, there was a span of 17 bases. CDR3 length: 16 residues. CDR1 is MDHEN and CDR2 is SYDVKM in the germline V gene. CDR3 DNA sequence: TGTGCCAGCAGTTTACCTTTAGGGCGGGCTTACTACGAGCAGTACTTC. This sequence encodes CASSLPLGRAYYEQYF.

This clonotype was observed many times. The chain carries TRBV11-1 and TRBJ2-3, with a tentative D call TRBD2 (5 bases). CDR1 is SGHAT and CDR2 is FQDESV in the germline V gene (reference sequence). The V gene lost 5 bases and the J gene lost 2 bases, with 20 bases spanning the gap. This CDR3 is 17 amino acids long. CDR3 in amino acids: CASSDGGGGPTTDTQYF. In DNA, the CDR3 is TGTGCCAGCAGCGACGGAGGCGGCGGCCCGACCACAGATACGCAGTATTTT.

This clonotype came up many times. The rearrangement uses TRBV7-9 and TRBJ1-4; 7 bases fit TRBD1. V was clipped by 6 bases and J by 7 bases; unmatched bases: 8. The germline V gene has CDR1 SEHNR and CDR2 FQNEAQ (reference sequence). The CDR3 is 14 amino acids. This CDR3 is CASSSRQGSEKLFF. DNA for the CDR3: TGTGCCAGCAGTTCGAGACAGGGAAGTGAAAAACTGTTTTTT. Using reference TRBV7-9 and TRBJ1-4 for the parts outside the CDR3, the full variable domain is DTGVSQNPRHKITKRGQNVTFRCDPISEHNRLYWYRQTLGQGPEFLTYFQNEAQLEKSRLLSDRFSAERPKGSFSTLEIQRTEQGDSAMYLCASSSRQGSEKLFFGSGTQLSVL.

The chain uses TRBV28 and TRBJ2-1; 10 bases are a match to TRBD2. The CDR3 loop spans 15 amino acids. From germline, CDR1 is MDHEN and CDR2 SYDVKM. V lost 6 bases and J lost 4; bases outside the gene matches: 6. Here the CDR3 reads CASSFLAGVYNEQFF. DNA of the CDR3: TGTGCCAGCAGCTTTCTAGCGGGAGTATACAATGAGCAGTTCTTC.

The table lists this clonotype with many counts. The chain employs TRBV5-1 and TRBJ1-3, with no clear D. The V gene's germline CDR1 is SGHRS and CDR2 YFSETQ. The CDR3 has 14 residues. V was trimmed by 0 bases and J by 0 bases, leaving 4 bases between them. The CDR3 reads CASSLVGSGNTIYF. The CDR3 nucleotides are TGCGCCAGCAGCTTGGTCGGCTCTGGAAACACCATATATTTT.

V usage is TRBV3-1 and J usage is TRBJ1-3; TRBD1 agrees at 7 bases. Germline V gene sequence: CDR1 LGHDT, CDR2 YNNKEL (reference sequence). CDR3 length equals 15 residues. With 4 bases clipped from V and 0 bases from J, the junction kept 3 bases outside the gene matches. CDR3 sequence (DNA): TGTGCCAGCAGCCTATGGGACAGCTCTGGAAACACCATATATTTT. It encodes CASSLWDSSGNTIYF.

The rearrangement links TRBV12-5 to TRBJ2-2, with 10 bases aligning to TRBD2. V gave up 2 bases and J gave up 2 bases; unmatched junction bases: 2. The CDR3 totals 16 residues. Germline lookup yields CDR1 LGHNT and CDR2 FRNRAP. The CDR3: CASGLLAGGNTGELFF. The CDR3 region has the DNA TGTGCTAGTGGTTTGTTAGCGGGAGGAAACACCGGGGAGCTGTTTTTT.

This clonotype was seen repeatedly, ten times or more. The CDR3 coding sequence is TGTGCCAGCAGTTATCGGGGAGGGAGAACTGAAGCTTTCTTT. Translation gives CASSYRGGRTEAFF. The J gene is TRBJ1-1, the V gene TRBV6-5; D is ambiguous. Germline loops: CDR1 MNHEY, CDR2 SVGAGI. The ends were cut back, 3 bases at V and 5 bases at J, with 13 bases in the middle. The CDR3 is 14 amino acids.

This clonotype has a count of ten or more. V gene TRBV5-1 combines with J gene TRBJ1-1; tentatively, D is TRBD1 (6 bases). Trimming stripped 3 bases from V and 8 bases from J, with 11 bases between. Looked up from germline, CDR1 is SGHRS and CDR2 is YFSETQ. The CDR3 runs to 12 residues. The CDR3 sequence: CASSWNREEAFF. DNA of the CDR3: TGCGCCAGCAGCTGGAACAGGGAAGAAGCTTTCTTT.

About this clonotype: Since a much larger clone is just one base distant, this may be a read error. The genes are TRBV10-3 and TRBJ2-3; unclear D gene. With 0 bases removed from V and 6 bases from J, the gap between germline ends came to 4 bases. This CDR3 comprises 12 residues. Per the germline V gene, CDR1 is ENHRY and CDR2 is SYGVKD. The CDR3 region is CAISESGDTQYF. The DNA of the CDR3 is TGTGCCATCAGTGAGTCGGGGGATACGCAGTATTTT.

A word on this clonotype: The conserved final phenylalanine or tryptophan is absent from the CDR3, which likely points to a read error. The chain combines TRBV7-8 with TRBJ2-2, with TRBD1 matching over 10 bases. In germline, CDR1 is SGHVS, CDR2 FQNEAQ. The CDR3 has 16 amino acids. After removal of 1 base from V and 4 bases from J, the junction contained 3 bases not matched to a gene. The CDR3, as DNA: TGTGCCAGCAGCTTAGGACAGGGGGCCCGCACCGGGGAGCTGTTTCTT. The encoded protein is CASSLGQGARTGELFL.

A few counts support this clonotype. V and J are TRBV29-1 and TRBJ2-7; 7 bases are a match to TRBD1. The J segment lost 0 bases and the V segment lost 5 bases, leaving 4 bases of the junction unmatched. Germline V gene lookup returns CDR1 SQVTM and CDR2 ANQGSEA. The CDR3 loop spans 13 amino acids. The CDR3 region is CSVIGTVSYEQYF. CDR3 in DNA: TGCAGCGTTATAGGGACAGTCTCCTACGAGCAGTACTTC.

This clonotype has just a few counts. J is TRBJ2-1 and V is TRBV24-1; perhaps TRBD2 as D (6 bases). This CDR3 has 15 residues. The V end lost 5 bases, the J end lost 0 bases, and 10 bases lay between the germline ends. From germline, CDR1 is KGHDR and CDR2 SFDVKD. The CDR3 region is CATSGGGASYNEQFF. Here the CDR3 DNA reads TGTGCCACCAGTGGGGGCGGGGCCTCCTACAATGAGCAGTTCTTC.

This clonotype was seen once. The rearrangement links TRBV29-1 to TRBJ2-2; TRBD2 aligns across 8 bases. Germline CDR1 reads SQVTM; CDR2 reads ANQGSEA. The CDR3 spans 14 residues. The ends lost 4 bases at V and 6 bases at J; junction bases unmatched: 7. The CDR3 sequence is CSVVWREAPGELFF. CDR3 bases: TGCAGCGTTGTTTGGCGGGAGGCCCCCGGGGAGCTGTTTTTT.

The table lists this clonotype with a few counts. The chain has TRBV7-2 and TRBJ2-3; either TRBD1 or TRBD2 may fit D (5 bases each). V dropped 1 base and J dropped 4 bases, with 9 bases sitting between them. The germline V gene has CDR1 SGHTA and CDR2 FQGNSA. CDR3 size: 14 residues. CDR3 in DNA: TGTGCCAGCAGCTTAGTTGGGGACCCAGATACGCAGTATTTT. Translated, it gives CASSLVGDPDTQYF.

This clonotype was seen a few times. The chain is built from TRBV13 and TRBJ2-7; 12 nucleotides agree with TRBD2. Germline values: CDR1 PRHDT, CDR2 FYEKMQ (reference sequence). The CDR3 has 15 amino acids. Losses at the gene ends were 5 bases for V and 2 bases for J; bases not matched to a gene: 4. The CDR3 reads CASSPRTSGTYEQYF. In nucleotides, the CDR3 is TGTGCCAGCAGCCCCCGGACTAGCGGGACCTACGAGCAGTACTTC. The full variable domain, with the rest looked up from reference TRBV13 and TRBJ2-7, is AAGVIQSPRHLIKEKRETATLKCYPIPRHDTVYWYQQGPGQDPQFLISFYEKMQSDKGSIPDRFSAQQFSDYHSELNMSSLELGDSALYFCASSPRTSGTYEQYFGPGTRLTVT.